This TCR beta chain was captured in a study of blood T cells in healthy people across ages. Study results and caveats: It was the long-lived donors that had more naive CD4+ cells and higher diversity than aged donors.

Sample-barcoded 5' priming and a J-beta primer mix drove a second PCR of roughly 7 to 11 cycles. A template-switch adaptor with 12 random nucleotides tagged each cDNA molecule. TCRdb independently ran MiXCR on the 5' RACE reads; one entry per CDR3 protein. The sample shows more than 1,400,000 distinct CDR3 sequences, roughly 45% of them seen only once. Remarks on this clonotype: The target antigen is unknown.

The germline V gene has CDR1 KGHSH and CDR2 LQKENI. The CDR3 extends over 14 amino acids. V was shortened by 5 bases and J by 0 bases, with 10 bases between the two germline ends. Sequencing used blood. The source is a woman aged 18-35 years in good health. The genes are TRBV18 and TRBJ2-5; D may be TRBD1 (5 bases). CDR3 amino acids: CASSGASHQETQYF. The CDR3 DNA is TGTGCCAGCTCAGGGGCCAGCCACCAAGAGACCCAGTACTTC.